The following is a T cell receptor beta chain sequence with its context. The antigen remains unidentified. Investigators excluded patients with uncontrolled infection, other autoimmune disease, pregnancy or lactation. Each 10 ml fresh peripheral blood draw supplied the PBMCs. RNA transcripts yielded amplified TCR beta CDR3 regions. Researchers ran a first-round RT-PCR on the TCR CDR3 using the HTBI primer set. TCRdb reanalysed the multiplex PCR reads using MiXCR and keeps one entry per CDR3 protein. The sample lists about 600,000 distinct CDR3 sequences, 14% occurring once. Germline-derived CDR1 and CDR2 are SGHRS and YFSETQ. The CDR3 contains 18 residues. The trim removed 4 bases at V and 5 bases at J, leaving 19 bases unmatched. The record originates from a study of T cells in Graves' hyperthyroidism and ophthalmopathy. Findings and limits, study-wide: Researchers found most expanded thyroid clonotypes above 0.001 in blood as well.

The sequencing input was blood. The rearrangement links TRBV5-1 to TRBJ2-7; 9 bases fit TRBD1. This TCR came from a woman in her late teens or twenties with Graves' ophthalmopathy. The CDR3 bases are TGCGCCAGCAGCCAGGGACAGGGAGGGGGGGGAGTGATGAACGAGCAGTACTTC. Encoded protein: CASSQGQGGGGVMNEQYF.